One sample yielded the 6 T cell receptor beta chains listed below, sequenced in a study of T cell responses to AZD1222 COVID-19 vaccine. TCRdb keeps only in-frame clones here, not all; method: immunoSEQ multiplex PCR. The sample shows about 54,000 clones, 70% to 90% of them seen only once. Specimen: peripheral blood, collected on day 0 of AZD1222 vaccination. The receptor set was obtained from an adult in good health.

This rearrangement joins TRBV9 to TRBJ2-2; TRBD2 is a possible D gene (6 bases). In germline, CDR1 is SGDLS, CDR2 YYNGEE. The CDR3 is 17 amino acids. V gave up 3 bases and J gave up 4 bases, with 19 bases separating them. This CDR3 is CASSEKKGVSGTGELFF. For the CDR3, the DNA is TGTGCCAGCAGCGAGAAAAAAGGGGTTAGCGGCACCGGGGAGCTGTTTTTT.

The V call is TRBV5-1, the J call TRBJ2-2, with 7 positions matching TRBD1. Trimming at V came to 0 bases and at J to 1 base, leaving 3 bases not matched to a gene. CDR1 is SGHRS and CDR2 is YFSETQ in the germline V gene. The CDR3 contains 16 residues. For the CDR3, the DNA is TGCGCCAGCAGCTTGGAGAACAGGGGGAACACCGGGGAGCTGTTTTTT. Amino acids: CASSLENRGNTGELFF.

The CDR3 is CASSIDAGQGNTEAFF. The CDR3 DNA follows: TGTGCCAGTAGTATAGATGCCGGGCAGGGAAACACTGAAGCTTTCTTT. J is TRBJ1-1 and V is TRBV19; possibly TRBD1 for D (5 bases). V was shortened by 0 bases and J by 2 bases, with 13 bases between the two germline ends. Germline CDR1 reads LNHDA; CDR2 reads SQIVND (reference sequence). The CDR3 runs 16 residues. The variable domain in full, with the rest retrieved from reference TRBV19 and TRBJ1-1, is DGGITQSPKYLFRKEGQNVTLSCEQNLNHDAMYWYRQDPGQGLRLIYYSQIVNDFQKGDIAEGYSVSREKKESFPLTVTSAQKNPTAFYLCASSIDAGQGNTEAFFGQGTRLTVV.

This chain uses TRBV5-1 with TRBJ2-1, with 7 bases matching TRBD2. The V segment lost 3 bases and the J segment 4 bases; nucleotides outside the gene matches: 7. The CDR3 has 15 residues. Germline V lookup: CDR1 SGHRS, CDR2 YFSETQ. The CDR3 DNA reads TGCGCCAGCAGCTCCGGGACTACCCTATACAATGAGCAGTTCTTC. It codes for CASSSGTTLYNEQFF.

This clone was detected only once. The chain carries TRBV11-2 and TRBJ2-1; D call uncertain. V lost 5 bases, J lost 8 bases, and 16 bases lay in between. CDR3 size: 14 residues. Germline CDR1 and CDR2: SGHAT and FQNNGV. The CDR3 sequence is CASSLGSHIHEQFF. The CDR3 coding sequence is TGTGCCAGCAGCCTAGGTTCACACATCCATGAGCAGTTCTTC. Full variable domain (outside the CDR3, taken from reference TRBV11-2 and TRBJ2-1): EAGVAQSPRYKIIEKRQSVAFWCNPISGHATLYWYQQILGQGPKLLIQFQNNGVVDDSQLPKDRFSAERLKGVDSTLKIQPAKLEDSAVYLCASSLGSHIHEQFFGPGTRLTVL.

This chain uses TRBV19 with TRBJ1-4, with unresolved D. V lost 5 bases and J lost 0, with 7 bases in between. The CDR3 is made up of 14 amino acids. Looked up from germline, CDR1 is LNHDA and CDR2 is SQIVND (reference sequence). The CDR3, as DNA: TGTGCCAGTAGTCCAATTGCAACTAATGAAAAACTGTTTTTT. Translating it yields CASSPIATNEKLFF.